This TCR beta chain was sequenced for a study of PD-L1 blockade in urothelial cancer. Produced via immunoSEQ multiplex PCR; TCRdb's table is partial and in-frame only. The sample contains under 25,000 clones, approximately 83% of which appear only once. Time point given: peripheral blood 6 weeks after treatment start. CDR3 length equals 15 residues. V lost 3 bases, J lost 3 bases, and 3 bases stayed unmatched. Germline CDR1 is SGDLS and CDR2 is YYNGEE. Sequenced material: PBMCs, taken around atezolizumab (anti-PD-L1) treatment. This sequence joins TRBV9 and TRBJ2-2; 9 nucleotides agree with TRBD2. The source is a middle-aged man with urothelial cancer. CDR3 sequence: CASSGLAAYTGELFF. The CDR3 DNA reads as TGTGCCAGCAGCGGACTAGCGGCCTACACCGGGGAGCTGTTTTTT.